One sample yielded the 26 T cell receptor beta chains listed below, sequenced in a study of blood T cell repertoires in COVID-19. Profiled with immunoSEQ multiplex PCR; TCRdb holds only in-frame clones, not every one. Among some 220,000 clones listed, about 80% were seen once. What was sequenced was PBMCs or T cells enriched from blood (not recorded which). These receptors were taken from a woman aged 35 to 49 with acute COVID-19.

The gene calls are TRBV11-2 and TRBJ1-1, with D unclear. Germline values: CDR1 SGHAT, CDR2 FQNNGV. The CDR3 loop spans 15 amino acids. With 5 bases removed from V and 1 base from J, the gap between germline ends came to 14 bases. CDR3: CASSPRAGSNTEAFF. Here the CDR3 DNA reads TGTGCCAGCAGCCCGCGGGCGGGCTCGAACACTGAAGCTTTCTTT.

The chain carries TRBV6-5 and TRBJ1-4; 7 nucleotides line up with TRBD1. The CDR3 is made up of 14 amino acids. V lost 6 bases to trimming and J lost 5 bases; unmatched junction nucleotides: 6. Germline V gene lookup returns CDR1 MNHEY and CDR2 SVGAGI. The CDR3 region is CASRAGQLNEKLFF. Here the CDR3 DNA reads TGTGCCAGCAGGGCGGGACAGCTAAATGAAAAACTGTTTTTT.

V gene TRBV5-1 combines with J gene TRBJ1-1, with a weak D call TRBD1 (6 bases). This CDR3 is built from 14 residues. Between the trimmed V and J ends, which lost 2 bases and 2 bases, there was a span of 10 bases. Germline V gene sequence: CDR1 SGHRS, CDR2 YFSETQ. DNA for the CDR3: TGCGCCAGCAGCTTAGGACAGTCAAACACTGAAGCTTTCTTT. Translating it yields CASSLGQSNTEAFF.

This chain joins TRBV4-2 and TRBJ1-1; D is ambiguous. CDR1 and CDR2 from the germline V gene are LGHNA and YNFKEQ. V was pared by 1 base and J by 2 bases, with 11 bases between. This CDR3 is built from 15 residues. The CDR3 loop is CASSQVRQVNTEAFF. As DNA, the CDR3 is TGTGCCAGCAGCCAAGTTCGGCAGGTCAACACTGAAGCTTTCTTT.

J is TRBJ1-1 and V is TRBV18, with 7 bases matching TRBD1. The germline V gene encodes CDR1 KGHSH and CDR2 LQKENI. The CDR3 totals 15 residues. J was trimmed by 3 bases and V by 5 bases; bases with no gene match: 9. CDR3 loop: CASSRGLELDTEAFF. As DNA, the CDR3 is TGTGCCAGCTCAAGGGGGCTGGAGTTGGACACTGAAGCTTTCTTT.

In DNA form, the CDR3 reads TGTGCCAGCAGTTATAGGGGCGGTAATGAAAAACTGTTTTTT. As protein: CASSYRGGNEKLFF. J is TRBJ1-4 and V is TRBV6-5; D is perhaps TRBD1 (5 bases). Germline V lookup: CDR1 MNHEY, CDR2 SVGAGI. The CDR3 runs 14 residues. V was shortened by 3 bases and J by 4 bases, with 9 bases between the two germline ends.

The chain links TRBV5-1 to TRBJ2-2; tentative D call: TRBD1 (6 bases). There are 15 residues in the CDR3. Trimming stripped 1 base from V and 5 bases from J, with 12 bases between. Germline V lookup: CDR1 SGHRS, CDR2 YFSETQ. CDR3 nucleotides: TGCGCCAGCAGCTTGAACAGGGTGGGGACCGGGGAGCTGTTTTTT. Its protein is CASSLNRVGTGELFF.

The J gene is TRBJ1-4, the V gene TRBV9; D gene uncertain. This CDR3 is built from 18 residues. Germline V CDR1 and CDR2: SGDLS, YYNGEE. V was pared by 4 bases and J by 0 bases, with 19 bases between. The CDR3 sequence: CASSPYGSQEPTNEKLFF. The CDR3 DNA follows: TGTGCCAGCAGCCCATATGGTAGCCAAGAACCAACTAATGAAAAACTGTTTTTT. Combining the CDR3 with reference TRBV9 and TRBJ1-4 gives the whole variable domain DSGVTQTPKHLITATGQRVTLRCSPRSGDLSVYWYQQSLDQGLQFLIQYYNGEERAKGNILERFSAQQFPDLHSELNLSSLELGDSALYFCASSPYGSQEPTNEKLFFGSGTQLSVL.

The table lists this clone with a few counts. V gene TRBV4-1 combines with J gene TRBJ1-2, with 8 bases lining up with TRBD1. Per the germline V gene, CDR1 is MGHRA and CDR2 is YSYEKL. The CDR3 has 18 amino acids. The ends lost 1 base at V and 10 bases at J; junction bases unmatched: 20. DNA of the CDR3: TGCGCCAGCAGCCAAGCCAGGAGACAGGGGTCGACGTTAGTCCTCTACACCTTC. Its protein product is CASSQARRQGSTLVLYTF.

This sequence joins TRBV21-1 and TRBJ2-2; the D call in the table, TRBD2, was not verified against the DNA. TRBV21-1 constitutes a pseudogene. CDR3 size: 18 residues. This CDR3 is CASSKTPSGFRNTGELFF. The CDR3 coding sequence is TGTGCCAGCAGCAAAACACCATCCGGGTTTAGGAACACCGGGGAGCTGTTTTTT.

This clone showed up just a few times. The chain couples TRBV7-8 to TRBJ2-1; D may be TRBD2 (5 bases). Deletions cut 0 bases from V and 2 bases from J, with 11 bases between. Germline V gives CDR1 SGHVS, CDR2 FQNEAQ. The CDR3 has 16 amino acids. The CDR3 nucleotides read TGTGCCAGCAGCTTAGCGAGGGTTGACGCCTACAATGAGCAGTTCTTC. Amino acids: CASSLARVDAYNEQFF.

V is TRBV3-1 (or the pseudogene TRBV3-2) and J is TRBJ2-5; D might be TRBD2 (6 bases). V lost 2 bases and J 0 bases, leaving 10 bases between the germline ends. The CDR3 covers 15 residues. The germline V gene has CDR1 LGHDT and CDR2 YNNKEL (reference sequence). The chain's CDR3 is CASSQNLADQETQYF. The CDR3 bases are TGTGCCAGCAGCCAAAACTTAGCGGACCAAGAGACCCAGTACTTC.

V and J are TRBV6-2 or TRBV6-3 and TRBJ1-5, with TRBD1 matching 9 bases. Germline CDR1 is MNHEY and CDR2 is SVGEGT. Trimming at V came to 0 bases and at J to 0 bases, leaving 6 bases not matched to a gene. This CDR3 has 18 amino acids. The CDR3 DNA follows: TGTGCCAGCAGTTACTCGGGACAGGGTTTATATAGCAATCAGCCCCAGCATTTT. It yields the protein CASSYSGQGLYSNQPQHF.

The V call is TRBV19, the J call TRBJ1-1, with D possibly matching TRBD1 (6 bases). Trimming cost V 8 bases and J 5 bases, with 9 bases left between them. Germline values: CDR1 LNHDA, CDR2 SQIVND (reference sequence). The CDR3 is 11 residues long. The CDR3 protein is CASQGWTEAFF. The CDR3 region has the DNA TGTGCCAGTCAGGGGTGGACTGAAGCTTTCTTT.

The chain employs TRBV6-5 and TRBJ1-3; D is undetermined. CDR3 length: 13 amino acids. V lost 5 bases and J lost 2, with 7 bases in between. In germline, CDR1 is MNHEY, CDR2 SVGAGI. The DNA for the CDR3 is TGTGCCAGCAGTCTCCCCCCTGGAAACACCATATATTTT. Its protein product is CASSLPPGNTIYF.

This clone turned up a few times. The CDR3 reads CASSEYLAGVAYEQYF. CDR3 in DNA: TGTGCCAGCAGTGAGTACCTAGCGGGAGTCGCCTACGAGCAGTACTTC. The gene calls are TRBV25-1 and TRBJ2-7; TRBD2 aligns across 10 bases. CDR3 length equals 16 residues. Germline assignment: CDR1 MGHDK and CDR2 SYGVNS. V shed 3 bases and J 2 bases; nucleotides not matched to a gene: 7.

The chain couples TRBV7-2 to TRBJ1-6, with a weak D call TRBD1 (6 bases). Germline V gene lookup returns CDR1 SGHTA and CDR2 FQGNSA. The CDR3 totals 16 residues. The ends were cut back, 1 base at V and 9 bases at J, with 16 bases in the middle. CDR3 residues: CASSLDSGQGRSPLHF. The CDR3 DNA follows: TGTGCCAGCAGCTTAGATTCTGGGCAGGGGCGTTCACCCCTCCACTTT.

This clone was counted a few times. This chain connects TRBV18 to TRBJ1-2; maybe TRBD1 (6 bases). V lost 5 bases and J 5 bases, leaving 18 bases between the germline ends. The germline V gene encodes CDR1 KGHSH and CDR2 LQKENI. The CDR3 runs 15 residues. CDR3 sequence: CASSNSAGAGYGYTF. The CDR3 DNA is TGTGCCAGCTCAAATTCTGCAGGGGCCGGGTATGGCTACACCTTC.

This chain links TRBV5-8 with TRBJ1-6, with 8 bases that match TRBD1. The germline V gene has CDR1 SGHTS and CDR2 YDEGEE. This CDR3 has 18 amino acids. J lost 5 bases, V lost 0 bases, and 10 bases had no gene match. For the CDR3, the DNA is TGTGCCAGCAGCTTGGCTTACTCCGGGACAGGCCATAATTCACCCCTCCACTTT. Translating gives CASSLAYSGTGHNSPLHF.

V usage is TRBV14 and J usage is TRBJ2-6; no reliable D call. The CDR3 contains 15 residues. The V and J ends lost 4 bases and 0 bases respectively, with 7 bases between them. CDR1 is SGHDN, CDR2 FVKESK, per germline. CDR3 sequence (DNA): TGTGCCAGCAGCCGGCGGAGCTCTGGGGCCAACGTCCTGACTTTC. It yields the protein CASSRRSSGANVLTF.

This chain connects TRBV11-2 to TRBJ2-5; TRBD2 matches at 11 bases. Germline V gene lookup returns CDR1 SGHAT and CDR2 FQNNGV. The trim removed 5 bases at V and 1 base at J, leaving 6 bases unmatched. CDR3 length equals 16 residues. CDR3 residues: CASSPTSGVIQETQYF. The CDR3 bases are TGTGCCAGCAGCCCGACTAGCGGGGTAATCCAAGAGACCCAGTACTTC.

This clone was seen just once. The J gene is TRBJ1-4, the V gene TRBV7-4; a possible D gene is TRBD1 (5 bases). Trimming took 7 bases from V and 0 from J, leaving 18 bases between them. Germline CDR1 is SGHVT and CDR2 is SQSDAQ. The CDR3 contains 17 residues. The CDR3 nucleotides read TGTGCCAGCAACCTTGCGGGACCTCATGCAACTAATGAAAAACTGTTTTTT. Translated, it gives CASNLAGPHATNEKLFF.

The chain employs TRBV4-1 and TRBJ1-1, with D possibly being TRBD1 (6 bases). The germline V gene encodes CDR1 MGHRA and CDR2 YSYEKL. The CDR3 is 14 residues long. Trimming stripped 1 base from V and 5 bases from J, with 11 bases between. The CDR3 loop reads CASSQVGAKTEAFF. Here the CDR3 DNA reads TGCGCCAGCAGCCAAGTGGGGGCTAAAACTGAAGCTTTCTTT.

The chain recombines TRBV7-8 with TRBJ1-6; 7 bases agree with TRBD1. The CDR3 is 15 amino acids. With 8 bases clipped from V and 8 bases from J, the junction kept 12 bases outside the gene matches. Germline CDR1 and CDR2: SGHVS and FQNEAQ. The CDR3: CASRMRQGMDSPLHF. CDR3 sequence (DNA): TGTGCCAGCCGAATGAGACAGGGAATGGATTCACCCCTCCACTTT.

This clone has just one count. The chain employs TRBV7-9 and TRBJ2-5, with D unclear. The CDR3 runs to 14 residues. Trimming removed 4 bases at V and 2 bases at J, with 11 bases between. CDR1 is SEHNR and CDR2 is FQNEAQ in the germline V gene (reference sequence). The CDR3 nucleotides are TGTGCCAGCAGCTCCGGTCTTGCACAAGAGACCCAGTACTTC. Translated: CASSSGLAQETQYF.

This clone appeared many times. The gene calls are TRBV15 and TRBJ1-3; 7 bases line up with TRBD1. The trim removed 0 bases at V and 9 bases at J, leaving 11 bases unmatched. Germline CDR1 and CDR2: LNHNV and YYDKDF (reference sequence). The CDR3 totals 16 residues. The CDR3 sequence is CATSRDLDRLSSTIYF. In DNA, the CDR3 is TGTGCCACCAGCAGAGATCTGGACAGGTTAAGCAGCACCATATATTTT. Looking up the rest from reference TRBV15 and TRBJ1-3 gives the full variable domain: DAMVIQNPRYQVTQFGKPVTLSCSQTLNHNVMYWYQQKSSQAPKLLFHYYDKDFNNEADTPDNFQSRRPNTSFCFLDIRSPGLGDTAMYLCATSRDLDRLSSTIYFGEGSWLTVV.